The rows below give T cell receptor beta chains drawn from one sample of a study of cytomegalovirus exposure and HLA in healthy donors. The protocol was immunoSEQ multiplex PCR, while the TCRdb copy is restricted to in-frame clones and leaves out a portion. The sample holds some 120,000 clones, roughly four fifths seen once. The sequenced sample was PBMCs. All receptors derive from a woman between 55 and 75 years old in good health and CMV-seropositive. Both conserved end residues are part of each CDR3. The D gene is left open where the match is weak. Where a row states a size, it is once, few, many or the class of an expanded clone; other rows omit it.

size | J | V | D | CDR3 | DNA
. | TRBJ2-2 | TRBV7-3 | TRBD1 | CASSSPGQGNTGELFF | TGTGCCAGCAGCTCCCCGGGACAGGGGAACACCGGGGAGCTGTTTTTT
. | TRBJ1-1 | TRBV6-5 | . | CASSFRVRGNTEAFF | TGTGCCAGCAGTTTTCGGGTCAGGGGGAACACTGAAGCTTTCTTT
. | TRBJ1-6 | TRBV6-1 | . | CASGTEDYSPLHF | TGTGCCAGCGGCACGGAAGACTATTCACCCCTCCACTTT
. | TRBJ2-7 | TRBV7-2 | . | CASSLEEGGLGSYEQYF | TGTGCCAGCAGCTTAGAAGAGGGCGGACTGGGGTCCTACGAGCAGTACTTC
. | TRBJ2-7 | TRBV30 | TRBD1 | CAWGTGAHEQYF | TGTGCCTGGGGGACAGGGGCCCACGAGCAGTACTTC
once | TRBJ2-5 | TRBV2 | TRBD1 | CASERDSQETQYF | TGTGCCAGCGAACGGGACAGCCAAGAGACCCAGTACTTC
. | TRBJ2-1 | TRBV4-2 | TRBD2 | CASSRTVSGGNNEQFF | TGTGCCAGCAGCCGAACTGTTAGCGGGGGGAACAATGAGCAGTTCTTC
. | TRBJ2-5 | TRBV19 | TRBD2 | CASSIDGLAGVRETQYF | TGTGCCAGTAGTATAGATGGACTAGCGGGAGTACGGGAGACCCAGTACTTC
once | TRBJ2-1 | TRBV18 | . | CASSPAGYNEQFF | TGTGCCAGCTCACCGGCGGGGTACAATGAGCAGTTCTTC
. | TRBJ1-2 | TRBV10-3 | . | CAISRGPLGGYGYTF | TGTGCCATCAGCCGGGGACCGCTGGGGGGCTATGGCTACACCTTC
. | TRBJ1-2 | TRBV5-4 | TRBD1 | CASSPSGTEYGYTF | TGTGCCAGCAGCCCCTCCGGGACAGAATATGGCTACACCTTC
. | TRBJ2-1 | TRBV9 | TRBD1 | CASSVGTGTYNEQFF | TGTGCCAGCAGCGTGGGGACAGGGACCTACAATGAGCAGTTCTTC
few | TRBJ2-2 | TRBV4-2 | TRBD2 | CASSQEVTSGNTGELFF | TGTGCCAGCAGCCAAGAAGTGACTAGCGGGAACACCGGGGAGCTGTTTTTT
. | TRBJ2-7 | TRBV4-1 | . | CASSPLGRSFPTEQYF | TGCGCCAGCAGCCCGCTCGGCAGGTCTTTCCCCACCGAGCAGTACTTC
few | TRBJ2-1 | TRBV7-9 | TRBD1 | CASSPWGQTNEQFF | TGTGCCAGCAGCCCCTGGGGACAGACAAATGAGCAGTTCTTC
few | TRBJ2-4 | TRBV29-1 | . | CSVDAGMVSKNIQYF | TGCAGCGTTGACGCGGGGATGGTGTCCAAAAACATTCAGTACTTC
. | TRBJ1-5 | TRBV2 | . | CASKGVTGIGSNQPQHF | TGTGCCAGCAAGGGCGTGACCGGGATCGGTAGCAATCAGCCCCAGCATTTT
. | TRBJ2-2 | TRBV9 | . | CASSRRLVNTGELFF | TGTGCCAGCAGCAGACGACTAGTTAACACCGGGGAGCTGTTTTTT
. | TRBJ2-2 | TRBV9 | . | CASSAYQGTNTGELFF | TGTGCCAGCAGTGCATACCAGGGGACGAACACCGGGGAGCTGTTTTTT
. | TRBJ2-3 | TRBV2 | TRBD1 | CASSDWGQGVNTQYF | TGTGCCAGCAGTGACTGGGGACAGGGGGTTAATACGCAGTATTTT
. | TRBJ2-3 | TRBV7-3 | TRBD2 | CASSPGGAGTDTQYF | TGTGCCAGCAGCCCCGGGGGGGCCGGGACAGATACGCAGTATTTT
. | TRBJ1-2 | TRBV5-1 | TRBD1 | CASSSQGDYGYTF | TGCGCCAGCAGCTCACAGGGGGACTATGGCTACACCTTC
. | TRBJ2-6 | TRBV19 | TRBD2 | CASSRLAGSSGANVLTF | TGTGCCAGTAGCAGACTAGCGGGTAGCTCTGGGGCCAACGTCCTGACTTTC
once | TRBJ2-5 | TRBV19 | TRBD1 | CASIPRGDRGRQYF | TGTGCCAGTATCCCTCGGGGTGACAGGGGGAGGCAGTACTTC